The present T cell receptor (beta chain) was sequenced within a study of T cell changes during pregnancy in multiple sclerosis. Generated by immunoSEQ multiplex PCR, the TCRdb table keeps only in-frame clones and is missing some. Of tens of thousands of clones in the sample, approximately 93% were seen once. This sample comprised peripheral blood, obtained in the second trimester of pregnancy. The clonotype originates from a female donor with multiple sclerosis, enrolled in a pregnancy study.

The DNA of the CDR3 is TGTGCCTGGAGTGTATATGGGCTGACCACAGATACGCAGTATTTT. Amino acids: CAWSVYGLTTDTQYF. This chain uses TRBV30 with TRBJ2-3, with D unresolved. V dropped 0 bases and J dropped 2 bases, with 12 bases sitting between them. Germline V lookup: CDR1 GTSNPN, CDR2 SVGIG (reference sequence). CDR3 size: 15 residues. Drawing the rest from reference TRBV30 and TRBJ2-3, the complete variable domain is SQTIHQWPATLVQPVGSPLSLECTVEGTSNPNLYWYRQAAGRGLQLLFYSVGIGQISSEVPQNLSASRPQDRQFILSSKKLLLSDSGFYLCAWSVYGLTTDTQYFGPGTRLTVL.